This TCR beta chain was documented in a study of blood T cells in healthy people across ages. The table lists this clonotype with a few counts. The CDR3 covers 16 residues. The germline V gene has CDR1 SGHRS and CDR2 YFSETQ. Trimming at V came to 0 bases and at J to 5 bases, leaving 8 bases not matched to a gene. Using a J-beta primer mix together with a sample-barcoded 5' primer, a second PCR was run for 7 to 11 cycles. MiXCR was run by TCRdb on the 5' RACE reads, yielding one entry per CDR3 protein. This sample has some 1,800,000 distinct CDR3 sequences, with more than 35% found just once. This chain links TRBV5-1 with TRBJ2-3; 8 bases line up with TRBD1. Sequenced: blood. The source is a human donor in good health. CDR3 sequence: CASSLAPGGAGDTQYF. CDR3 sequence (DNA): TGCGCCAGCAGCTTGGCCCCAGGGGGCGCGGGAGATACGCAGTATTTT.